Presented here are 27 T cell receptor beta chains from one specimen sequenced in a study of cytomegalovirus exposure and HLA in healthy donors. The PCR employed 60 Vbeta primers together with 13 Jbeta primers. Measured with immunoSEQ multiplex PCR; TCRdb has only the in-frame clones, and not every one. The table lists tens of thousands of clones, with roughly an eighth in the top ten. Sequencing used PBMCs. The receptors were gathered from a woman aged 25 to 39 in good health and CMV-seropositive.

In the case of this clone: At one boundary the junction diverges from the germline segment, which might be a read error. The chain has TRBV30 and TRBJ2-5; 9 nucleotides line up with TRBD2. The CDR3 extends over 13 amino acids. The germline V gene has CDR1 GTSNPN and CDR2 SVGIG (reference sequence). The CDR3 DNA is TGTGCCAGTAGCGGGGGCCTACAAGAGAACCAGTACTTC. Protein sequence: CASSGGLQENQYF.

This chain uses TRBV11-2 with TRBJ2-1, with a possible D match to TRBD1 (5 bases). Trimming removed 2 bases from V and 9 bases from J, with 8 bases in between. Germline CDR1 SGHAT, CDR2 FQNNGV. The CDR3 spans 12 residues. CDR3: CASSLQGIEQFF. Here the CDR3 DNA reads TGTGCCAGCAGCTTACAGGGAATTGAGCAGTTCTTC. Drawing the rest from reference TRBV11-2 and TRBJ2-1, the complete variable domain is EAGVAQSPRYKIIEKRQSVAFWCNPISGHATLYWYQQILGQGPKLLIQFQNNGVVDDSQLPKDRFSAERLKGVDSTLKIQPAKLEDSAVYLCASSLQGIEQFFGPGTRLTVL.

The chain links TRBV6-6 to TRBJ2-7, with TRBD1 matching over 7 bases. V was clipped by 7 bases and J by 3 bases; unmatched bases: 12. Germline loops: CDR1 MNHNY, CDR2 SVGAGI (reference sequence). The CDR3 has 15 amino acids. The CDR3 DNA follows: TGTGCCAGCAACACCCGAAGGGACAGCGACTACGAGCAGTACTTC. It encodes CASNTRRDSDYEQYF.

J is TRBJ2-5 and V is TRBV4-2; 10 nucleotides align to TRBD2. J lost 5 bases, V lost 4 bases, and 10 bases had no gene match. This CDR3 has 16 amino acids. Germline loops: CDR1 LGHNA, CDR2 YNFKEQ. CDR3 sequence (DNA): TGTGCCAGCAGCCTTGGGACTAGCGTGGGGAGGGAGACCCAGTACTTC. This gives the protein CASSLGTSVGRETQYF.

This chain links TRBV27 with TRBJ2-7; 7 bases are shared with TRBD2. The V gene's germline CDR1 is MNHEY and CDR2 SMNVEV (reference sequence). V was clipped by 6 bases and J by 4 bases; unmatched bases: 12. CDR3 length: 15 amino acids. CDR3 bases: TGTGCCAGCAGCCCATCTGGGGGGGGTATTTACGAGCAGTACTTC. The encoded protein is CASSPSGGGIYEQYF.

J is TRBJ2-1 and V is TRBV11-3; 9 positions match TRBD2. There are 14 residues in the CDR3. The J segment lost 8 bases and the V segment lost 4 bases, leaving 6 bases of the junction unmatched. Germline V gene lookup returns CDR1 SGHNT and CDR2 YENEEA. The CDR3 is CASSSRSGSDEQFF. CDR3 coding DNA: TGTGCCAGCAGCTCACGTAGCGGGAGTGATGAGCAGTTCTTC.

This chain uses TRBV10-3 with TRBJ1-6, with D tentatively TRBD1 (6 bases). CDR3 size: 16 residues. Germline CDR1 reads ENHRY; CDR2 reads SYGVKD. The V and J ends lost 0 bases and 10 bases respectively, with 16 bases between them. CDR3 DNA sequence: TGTGCCATCAGTGAGTCAATCCAGGGGCAAGGGTCACCCCTCCACTTT. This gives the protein CAISESIQGQGSPLHF.

CDR3 residues: CASSSIQGGYTF. The CDR3 DNA follows: TGTGCCAGCAGCTCGATTCAGGGTGGCTACACCTTC. The chain is built from TRBV7-9 and TRBJ1-2; tentatively, D is TRBD1 (5 bases). Trimming stripped 4 bases from V and 7 bases from J, with 10 bases between. The CDR3 loop spans 12 amino acids. Germline-derived CDR1 and CDR2 are SEHNR and FQNEAQ (reference sequence). The full variable domain, completed using reference TRBV7-9 and TRBJ1-2, is DTGVSQNPRHKITKRGQNVTFRCDPISEHNRLYWYRQTLGQGPEFLTYFQNEAQLEKSRLLSDRFSAERPKGSFSTLEIQRTEQGDSAMYLCASSSIQGGYTFGSGTRLTVV.

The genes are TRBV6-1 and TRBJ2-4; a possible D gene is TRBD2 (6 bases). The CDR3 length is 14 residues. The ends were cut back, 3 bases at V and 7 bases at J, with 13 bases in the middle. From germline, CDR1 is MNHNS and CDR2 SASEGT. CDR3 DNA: TGTGCCAGCAGTGACCGGGAGATGGGGAACATTCAGTACTTC. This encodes CASSDREMGNIQYF.

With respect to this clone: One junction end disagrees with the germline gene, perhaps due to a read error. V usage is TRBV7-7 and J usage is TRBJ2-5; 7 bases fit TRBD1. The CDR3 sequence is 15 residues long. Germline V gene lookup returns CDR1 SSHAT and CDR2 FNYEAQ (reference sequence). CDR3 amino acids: CASSNLRDSSGAQYF. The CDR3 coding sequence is TGTGCTAGCAGTAACCTCCGGGACAGCAGTGGGGCCCAGTACTTC.

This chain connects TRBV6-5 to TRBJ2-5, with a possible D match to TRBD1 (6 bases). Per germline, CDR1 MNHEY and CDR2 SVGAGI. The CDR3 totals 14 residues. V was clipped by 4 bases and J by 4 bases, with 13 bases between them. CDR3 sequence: CASSSPGHPETQYF. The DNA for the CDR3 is TGTGCCAGCAGTTCACCGGGACACCCAGAGACCCAGTACTTC.

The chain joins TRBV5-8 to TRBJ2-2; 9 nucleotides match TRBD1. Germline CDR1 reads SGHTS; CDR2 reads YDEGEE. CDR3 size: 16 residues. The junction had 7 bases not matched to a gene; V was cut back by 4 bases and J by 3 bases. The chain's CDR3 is CASSADRGYDTGELFF. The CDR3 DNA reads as TGTGCCAGCAGCGCTGACAGGGGGTACGACACCGGGGAGCTGTTTTTT.

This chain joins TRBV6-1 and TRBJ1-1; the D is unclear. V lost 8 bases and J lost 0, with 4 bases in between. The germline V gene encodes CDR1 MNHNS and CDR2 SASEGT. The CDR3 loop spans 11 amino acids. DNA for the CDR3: TGTGCCAGCCACATGAACACTGAAGCTTTCTTT. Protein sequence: CASHMNTEAFF.

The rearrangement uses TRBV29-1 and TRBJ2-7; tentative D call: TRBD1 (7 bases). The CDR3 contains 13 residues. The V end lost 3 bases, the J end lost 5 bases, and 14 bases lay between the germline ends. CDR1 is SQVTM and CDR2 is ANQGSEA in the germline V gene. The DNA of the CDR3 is TGCAGCGTTGATCTCCAGGGGGGCCACGAGCAGTACTTC. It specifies CSVDLQGGHEQYF.

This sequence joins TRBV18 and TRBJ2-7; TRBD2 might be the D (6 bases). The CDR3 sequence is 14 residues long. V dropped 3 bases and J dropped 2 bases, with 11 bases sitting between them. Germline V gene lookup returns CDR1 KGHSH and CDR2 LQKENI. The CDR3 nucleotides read TGTGCCAGCTCACCGGTAGCGGCTGCCTACGAGCAGTACTTC. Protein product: CASSPVAAAYEQYF.

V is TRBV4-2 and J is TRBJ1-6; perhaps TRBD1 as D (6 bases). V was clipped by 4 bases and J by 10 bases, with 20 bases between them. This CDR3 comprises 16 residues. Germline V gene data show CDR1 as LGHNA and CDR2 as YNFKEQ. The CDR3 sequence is CASSRRGGVDESPLHF. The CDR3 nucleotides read TGTGCCAGCAGCCGCCGAGGGGGGGTAGATGAATCACCCCTCCACTTT.

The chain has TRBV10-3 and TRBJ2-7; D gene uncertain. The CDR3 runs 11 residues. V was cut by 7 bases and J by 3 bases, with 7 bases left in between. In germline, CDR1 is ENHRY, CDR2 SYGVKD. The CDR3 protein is CAITNNYEQYF. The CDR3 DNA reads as TGTGCCATCACCAACAACTACGAGCAGTACTTC.

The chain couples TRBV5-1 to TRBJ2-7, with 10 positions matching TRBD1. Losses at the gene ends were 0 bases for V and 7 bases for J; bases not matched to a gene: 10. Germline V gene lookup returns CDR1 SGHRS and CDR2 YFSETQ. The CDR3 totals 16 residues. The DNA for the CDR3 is TGCGCCAGCAGCTTGGACCCCGGGACAGGGGCATGTGAGCAGTACTTC. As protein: CASSLDPGTGACEQYF.

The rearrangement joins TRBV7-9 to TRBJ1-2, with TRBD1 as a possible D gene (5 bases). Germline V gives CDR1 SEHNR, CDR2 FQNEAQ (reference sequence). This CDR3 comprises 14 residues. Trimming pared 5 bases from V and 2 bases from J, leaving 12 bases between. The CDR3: CASSPTDSNYGYTF. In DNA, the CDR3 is TGTGCCAGCAGCCCGACAGATTCAAACTATGGCTACACCTTC.

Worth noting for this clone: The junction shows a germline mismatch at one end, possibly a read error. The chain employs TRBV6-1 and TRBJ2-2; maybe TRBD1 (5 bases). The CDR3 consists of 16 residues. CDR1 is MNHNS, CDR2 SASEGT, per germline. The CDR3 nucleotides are TGTGCCAGCAGCGAAGTAGGCAGGGCGGACACCGGGGAGCTGTTTTTT. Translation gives CASSEVGRADTGELFF.

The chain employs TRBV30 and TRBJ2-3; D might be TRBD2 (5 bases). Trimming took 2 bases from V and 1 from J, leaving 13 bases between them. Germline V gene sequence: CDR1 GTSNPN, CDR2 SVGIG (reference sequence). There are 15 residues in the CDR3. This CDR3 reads CAWSTRGTRTDTQYF. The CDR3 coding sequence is TGTGCCTGGAGTACTCGGGGAACCCGCACAGATACGCAGTATTTT.

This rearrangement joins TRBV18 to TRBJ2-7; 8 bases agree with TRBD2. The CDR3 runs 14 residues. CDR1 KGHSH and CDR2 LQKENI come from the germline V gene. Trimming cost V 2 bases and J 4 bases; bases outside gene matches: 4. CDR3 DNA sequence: TGTGCCAGCTCACCAAGCGGGAGTGTTTACGAGCAGTACTTC. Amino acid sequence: CASSPSGSVYEQYF. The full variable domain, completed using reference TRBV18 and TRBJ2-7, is NAGVMQNPRHLVRRRGQEARLRCSPMKGHSHVYWYRQLPEEGLKFMVYLQKENIIDESGMPKERFSAEFPKEGPSILRIQQVVRGDSAAYFCASSPSGSVYEQYFGPGTRLTVT.

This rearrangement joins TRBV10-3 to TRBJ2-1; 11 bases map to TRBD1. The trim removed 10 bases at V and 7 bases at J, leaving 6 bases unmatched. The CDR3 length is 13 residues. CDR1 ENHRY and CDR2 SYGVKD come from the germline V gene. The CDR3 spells CATGTGGGNEQFF. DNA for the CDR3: TGTGCCACCGGGACAGGGGGTGGGAATGAGCAGTTCTTC.

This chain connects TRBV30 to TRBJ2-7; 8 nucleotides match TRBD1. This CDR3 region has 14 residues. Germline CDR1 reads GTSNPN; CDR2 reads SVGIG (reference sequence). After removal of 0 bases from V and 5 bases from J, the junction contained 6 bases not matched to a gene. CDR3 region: CAWSVPQDRDEQYF. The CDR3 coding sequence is TGTGCCTGGAGTGTACCCCAGGACAGGGACGAGCAGTACTTC.

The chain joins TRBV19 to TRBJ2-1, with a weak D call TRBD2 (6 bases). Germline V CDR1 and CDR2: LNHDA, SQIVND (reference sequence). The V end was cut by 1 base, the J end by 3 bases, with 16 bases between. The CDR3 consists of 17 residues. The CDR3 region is CASSIGRGGWYYNEQFF. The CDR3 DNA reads TGTGCCAGTAGTATAGGTCGAGGAGGGTGGTACTACAATGAGCAGTTCTTC.

The CDR3 sequence: CATSRRGQPENEQFF. The CDR3 coding sequence is TGTGCCACCAGCAGAAGGGGACAGCCGGAAAATGAGCAGTTCTTC. This chain connects TRBV15 to TRBJ2-1, with 7 bases fitting TRBD1. CDR1 and CDR2 (germline): LNHNV, YYDKDF (reference sequence). Trimming removed 2 bases from V and 7 bases from J; junction bases left unmatched: 8. This CDR3 is 15 amino acids long.

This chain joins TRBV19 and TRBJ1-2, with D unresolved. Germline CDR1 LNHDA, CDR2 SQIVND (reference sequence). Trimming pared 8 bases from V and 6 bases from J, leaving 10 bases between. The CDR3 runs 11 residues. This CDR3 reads CASQAVHGYTF. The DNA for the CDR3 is TGTGCCAGTCAGGCAGTCCATGGCTACACCTTC.